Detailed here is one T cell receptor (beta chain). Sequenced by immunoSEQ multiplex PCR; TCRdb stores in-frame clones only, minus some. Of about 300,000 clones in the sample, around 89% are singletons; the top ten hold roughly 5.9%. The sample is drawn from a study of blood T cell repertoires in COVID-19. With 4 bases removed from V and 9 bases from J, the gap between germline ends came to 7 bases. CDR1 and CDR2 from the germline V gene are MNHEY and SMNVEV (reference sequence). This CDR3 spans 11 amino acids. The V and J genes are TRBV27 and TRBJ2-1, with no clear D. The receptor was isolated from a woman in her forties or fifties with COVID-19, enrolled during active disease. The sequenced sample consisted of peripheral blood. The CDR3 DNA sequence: TGTGCCAGCAGTTCTAGAGGTGAGCAGTTCTTC. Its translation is CASSSRGEQFF.